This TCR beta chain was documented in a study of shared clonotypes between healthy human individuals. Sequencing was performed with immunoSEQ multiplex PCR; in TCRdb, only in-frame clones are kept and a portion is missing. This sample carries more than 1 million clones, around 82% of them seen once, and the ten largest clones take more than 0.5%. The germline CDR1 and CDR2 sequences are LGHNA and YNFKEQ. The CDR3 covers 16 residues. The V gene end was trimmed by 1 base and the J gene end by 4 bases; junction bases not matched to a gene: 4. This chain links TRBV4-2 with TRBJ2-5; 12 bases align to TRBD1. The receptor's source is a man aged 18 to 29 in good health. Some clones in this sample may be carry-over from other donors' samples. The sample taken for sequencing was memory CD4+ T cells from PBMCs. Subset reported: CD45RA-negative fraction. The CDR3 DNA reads TGTGCCAGCAGCCAAGCCCGGGACAGGGGGCGAGAGACCCAGTACTTC. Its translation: CASSQARDRGRETQYF.